This T cell receptor beta chain was captured in a study of beta chain features in type 1 diabetes. Expressed TCRB transcripts were sequenced after all isolated RNA was converted to cDNA. The table came from immunoSEQ multiplex PCR; TCRdb's copy has only in-frame clones and leaves some out. The repertoire holds more than 110,000 clones, with roughly 7.2% as singletons. Sorting of CD4+ naive, central memory, regulatory and stem cell-like memory cells was performed via CD45RO/CCR7/CD25/CD127/CD95/CD27. The purity of all sorted populations exceeded 98%. CDR3 size: 15 residues. Germline V gene data show CDR1 as SGHVS and CDR2 as FQNEAQ. V trimming: 2 bases; J trimming: 1 base; junction bases outside the gene matches: 1. To note about this clone: Antigen unknown.

Study-level results: cDNA-based sequencing might over-represent cells highly expressing TCR.

The rearrangement links TRBV7-8 to TRBJ2-1; 8 bases are shared with TRBD2. The receptor was derived from a woman in her twenties or thirties in good health. Sequenced sample: central memory CD4+ T cells from blood. The CDR3 sequence: CASSLSGSSYNEQFF. The DNA of the CDR3 is TGTGCCAGCAGCTTAAGCGGGAGTTCCTACAATGAGCAGTTCTTC.